One T cell receptor (beta chain) is described in this entry. This record comes from a study of identical twins. TCRdb processed the 5' RACE reads anew with MiXCR; each CDR3 protein has one entry. The sample consists of more than 600,000 distinct CDR3 sequences, roughly 18% of them appearing once. These same records also appear under a second study, on T cells expressing NK-cell markers. Turning to that study: Of eight sequenced donors, seven were HCMV-seropositive and one HCMV-seronegative.

This clonotype originated in a woman aged 18-35 years in good health. The specimen was PBMCs.

CDR3: CASSDPGLAGEETQYF. The CDR3 DNA reads TGCGCCAGCAGTGACCCGGGACTAGCGGGAGAAGAGACCCAGTACTTC. The gene calls are TRBV10-1 and TRBJ2-5, with 14 bases identical to TRBD2. The length of the CDR3 is 16 residues. Germline CDR1 is WNHNN and CDR2 is SYGVQD (reference sequence). V was pared by 3 bases and J by 3 bases, with 3 bases of the junction left unmatched.